This T cell receptor (beta chain) emerged from a study of PD-1 blockade in classical Hodgkin lymphoma. General study results and limits: The study found that TCR diversity rose significantly by C4D1 in CD4+ but not CD8+ cells.

Documented time point: cycle 4 day 1 (C4D1), after less than 7 weeks of nivolumab. Brentuximab vedotin exposure varied among the patients, all of whom had relapsed after autologous stem cell transplantation. Measured with immunoSEQ multiplex PCR; TCRdb has only the in-frame clones, and not every one. The table includes roughly 50,000 clones, about 90% detected once. From germline, CDR1 is MNHNS and CDR2 SASEGT. V was pared by 4 bases and J by 1 base, with 13 bases between. The length of the CDR3 is 15 residues. Remarks on this clone: Antigen specificity is unknown.

This chain joins TRBV6-1 and TRBJ1-2, with D possibly matching TRBD1 (6 bases). This TCR was recovered from a human donor with classical Hodgkin lymphoma. The material sequenced was peripheral blood mononuclear cells (PBMCs), taken before the fourth cycle of nivolumab. The CDR3 coding sequence is TGTGCCAGCAGTGCCCGGACAGAGTTTAACTATGGCTACACCTTC. This codes for CASSARTEFNYGYTF.